This T cell receptor (beta chain) stems from a study of blood T cell repertoires in COVID-19. At the level of the study: Donors in the United States, Italy and Spain gave samples during acute or convalescent COVID-19. Sources were T cells, B-cell-depleted T cells, or PBMCs; the material itself was cDNA or gDNA.

In the study's own analysis: By means of reference gene primer amplification, nucleated cell counts were estimated. Profiled with immunoSEQ multiplex PCR; TCRdb holds only in-frame clones, not every one. V, J and clone size are taken as reported in that table, and D and trimming were inferred from the DNA itself. The sample records just over 300,000 clones, about 90% being singletons. Trimming cost V 7 bases and J 3 bases; bases outside gene matches: 4. Germline loops: CDR1 MNHNY, CDR2 SVGAGI (reference sequence). This CDR3 has 14 amino acids. Recruited during active infection, patients (from Seattle) were subsequently followed longitudinally.

This rearrangement joins TRBV6-6 to TRBJ2-1; 9 bases fit TRBD2. This clonotype originated in a woman in her thirties with COVID-19, enrolled during active disease. Material: peripheral blood. The CDR3 DNA is TGTGCCAGCACCAAGCGGGGGGACTACAATGAGCAGTTCTTC. This encodes CASTKRGDYNEQFF.